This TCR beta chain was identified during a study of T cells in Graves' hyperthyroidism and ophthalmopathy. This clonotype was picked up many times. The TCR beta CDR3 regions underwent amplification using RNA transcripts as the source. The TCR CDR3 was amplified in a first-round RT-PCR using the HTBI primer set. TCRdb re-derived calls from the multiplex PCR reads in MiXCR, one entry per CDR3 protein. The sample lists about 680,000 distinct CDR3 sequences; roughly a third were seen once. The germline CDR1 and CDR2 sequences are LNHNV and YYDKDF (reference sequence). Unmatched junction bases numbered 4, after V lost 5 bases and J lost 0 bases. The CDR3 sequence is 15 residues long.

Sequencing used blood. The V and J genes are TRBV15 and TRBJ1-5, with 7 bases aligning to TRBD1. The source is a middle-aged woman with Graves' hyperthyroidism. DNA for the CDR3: TGTGCCACCAGCCGGGGACAGATTAGCAATCAGCCCCAGCATTTT. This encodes CATSRGQISNQPQHF.